Listed below are T cell receptor beta chains from one sample, sequenced in a study of blood T cells in healthy people across ages. Using its own MiXCR run on the 5' RACE reads, TCRdb lists one record per CDR3 protein. This table has roughly 1.5 million distinct CDR3 sequences, roughly 43% appearing once. Sequences were obtained from blood. These receptors all come from a woman younger than 35 in good health. Both conserved end residues are part of each CDR3. A D gene is named only where the DNA matches it firmly. The size of a clone is reported for some rows only, either as once, few or many, or as a class for expanded clones.

clone size,D gene,V gene,J gene,CDR3 DNA,CDR3 protein
few,.,TRBV27,TRBJ2-5,TGTGCCAGCAGTTTAGTCAGAGCCCAAGAGACCCAGTACTTC,CASSLVRAQETQYF
once,.,TRBV20-1,TRBJ2-1,TGCAGTGCTATCCGACAGGGAGGGCAAGAGACCCAGTTCTTC,CSAIRQGGQETQFF
once,TRBD1,TRBV6-2/TRBV6-3,TRBJ1-1,TGTGCCAGCAGTTACTCATGGGACAGGGACATGAACACTGAAGCTTTCTTT,CASSYSWDRDMNTEAFF
.,.,TRBV4-1,TRBJ2-5,TGCGCCAGCAGCCAAGAGGACACGATCCTTCAAGAGACCCAGTACTTC,CASSQEDTILQETQYF
.,TRBD2,TRBV11-3,TRBJ2-1,TGTGCCAGCAGCTTAGAGGGACTAGCGGGGAATGAGCAGTTCTTC,CASSLEGLAGNEQFF
few,TRBD1,TRBV5-1,TRBJ2-3,TGCGCCAGCAGCCCTGGGGACAGCTATTACACAGATACGCAGTATTTT,CASSPGDSYYTDTQYF
few,.,TRBV5-1,TRBJ1-1,TGCGCCAGCAGCAATCAGGAAACTGAAGCTTTCTTT,CASSNQETEAFF
.,TRBD1,TRBV29-1,TRBJ2-7,TGCAGCTTCCACGGGACAGCCTACGAGCAGTACTTC,CSFHGTAYEQYF
.,TRBD1,TRBV7-2,TRBJ1-4,TGTGCCAGCAGCTGGAGGACAGGGCGTGATGAAAAACTGTTTTTT,CASSWRTGRDEKLFF
.,.,TRBV29-1,TRBJ1-1,TGCAGCGTTGAACGGCAGGGTTGGGGCACTGAAGCTTTCTTT,CSVERQGWGTEAFF
few,.,TRBV7-2,TRBJ2-1,TGTGCCAGCAGCTTAGTTTCTACGGTCCGGACAGCTTATCCAAGCTCCTACAATGAGCAGTTCTTC,CASSLVSTVRTAYPSSYNEQFF
.,.,TRBV12-3/TRBV12-4,TRBJ1-1,TGTGCCAGCAGCATACCCCAACCACCGGGACGGAACACTGAAGCTTTCTTT,CASSIPQPPGRNTEAFF
.,.,TRBV4-1,TRBJ2-1,TGCGCCAGCAGCCAATTTTCTCCTAGCGAGGACTTTAACGAGCAGTTCTTC,CASSQFSPSEDFNEQFF
.,.,TRBV5-6,TRBJ2-5,TGTGCCAGCAGCTTATCCTCGGCGGGCGGGACAGAGACCCAGTACTTC,CASSLSSAGGTETQYF
many,.,TRBV18,TRBJ1-1,TGTGCCAGCAGCCCCTCAGTGAACACTGAAGCTTTCTTT,CASSPSVNTEAFF
.,.,TRBV15,TRBJ1-2,TGTGCCACCGGCAGAGATGAGGGAATGGTGCAGGGCTACACCTTC,CATGRDEGMVQGYTF
.,.,TRBV5-1,TRBJ1-2,TGCGCCAGCAGCTTGGACCCCGGATTGAACTATGGCTACACCTTC,CASSLDPGLNYGYTF
.,.,TRBV13,TRBJ1-2,TGTGCCAGCAGCCCACCCTGGGGGGCTAGCTATGGCTACACCTTC,CASSPPWGASYGYTF
.,.,TRBV29-1,TRBJ2-5,TGCAGCGTGGACTCGGGGGCTGGGGAGACCCAGTACTTC,CSVDSGAGETQYF
few,.,TRBV27,TRBJ2-7,TGTGCCAGCAGTCCCACAGGGACCCCCTACGAGCAGTACTTC,CASSPTGTPYEQYF
few,.,TRBV20-1,TRBJ1-1,TGCAGTGCTAGAGAGGACATGAACACTGAAGCTTTCTTT,CSAREDMNTEAFF
few,TRBD1,TRBV20-1,TRBJ1-5,TGCAGTGCTAGACGATTCGGGACAGCGTATAGCAATCAGCCCCAGCATTTT,CSARRFGTAYSNQPQHF
.,.,TRBV11-2,TRBJ2-7,TGTGCCAGCAGCTTGGTGGCGGATTTCTACGAGCAGTACTTC,CASSLVADFYEQYF
.,.,TRBV7-2,TRBJ2-7,TGTGCCAGCACCTTATCGGGATACGAGCAGTACTTC,CASTLSGYEQYF
few,.,TRBV25-1,TRBJ2-5,TGTGCCAGCAGTGACCCCGACAGAGAAAAAGAGACCCAGTACTTC,CASSDPDREKETQYF
few,TRBD2,TRBV28,TRBJ2-5,TGTGCCAGCAGGGGGGCTAGCGGGGCCTCAAAGCAGTACTTC,CASRGASGASKQYF
.,.,TRBV7-9,TRBJ1-2,TGTGCCAGCAGCTGGAAGAGCGGCTACACCTTC,CASSWKSGYTF
.,.,TRBV12-3/TRBV12-4,TRBJ2-2,TGTGCCAGCAGCCTAATTGGAGGGGGCACCAACACCGGGGAGCTGTTTTTT,CASSLIGGGTNTGELFF
.,TRBD1,TRBV6-2/TRBV6-3,TRBJ1-2,TGTGCCAGCAGTTACGGCTGGACAGGGACGTTCGCACATGGCTACACCTTC,CASSYGWTGTFAHGYTF
.,.,TRBV29-1,TRBJ1-2,TGCAGCGTTAGTCAGTTAAACTATGGCTACACCTTC,CSVSQLNYGYTF
.,.,TRBV5-5,TRBJ2-3,TGTGCCAGCAGCTTGGGGTTCGACCAGGGAACAGATACGCAGTATTTT,CASSLGFDQGTDTQYF
.,.,TRBV29-1,TRBJ2-2,TGCAGCGTTGAAGATAGGTCCAGGGGGGTCACCGGGGAGCTGTTTTTT,CSVEDRSRGVTGELFF
.,TRBD2,TRBV5-1,TRBJ2-1,TGCGCCAGCCTCGGCGGGGGGCCCCACAATGAGCAGTTCTTC,CASLGGGPHNEQFF
many,.,TRBV12-3/TRBV12-4,TRBJ2-3,TGTGCCAGCAGCTTAGGGCGGGTAGATACGCAGTATTTT,CASSLGRVDTQYF
.,TRBD1,TRBV9,TRBJ2-2,TGTGCCAGCAGCGTAGAACAGGGGGGCACCGGGGAGCTGTTTTTT,CASSVEQGGTGELFF
.,TRBD2,TRBV6-2/TRBV6-3,TRBJ2-7,TGTGCCAGCAGTCGGACGACTAGCGGTAGCTACGAGCAGTACTTC,CASSRTTSGSYEQYF
.,.,TRBV7-9,TRBJ2-1,TGTGCCAGCAGCATAGCGGTAGCGGTTAGCTCCTACAATGAGCAGTTCTTC,CASSIAVAVSSYNEQFF
.,.,TRBV7-3,TRBJ2-2,TGTGCCAGCAGCCTTACCTTTAGCCCCGAGGCCGGGGAGCTGTTTTTT,CASSLTFSPEAGELFF
.,.,TRBV12-3/TRBV12-4,TRBJ2-7,TGTGCCAGCAGTTGGACGGCCAGAGTGATCGAGCAGTACTTC,CASSWTARVIEQYF
few,.,TRBV20-1,TRBJ1-1,TGTAGTGCACCCGGAGGGTGGAGCACTGAAGCTTTCTTT,CSAPGGWSTEAFF
.,.,TRBV29-1,TRBJ1-2,TGCAGCGTCGTGGCCCAGTGGGGCTACACCTTC,CSVVAQWGYTF
.,.,TRBV6-6,TRBJ1-4,TGTGCCAGCAGATTAGGACGCGGGTGGGAAAAACTGTTTTTT,CASRLGRGWEKLFF
few,.,TRBV28,TRBJ2-7,TGTGCCAGCAGCTGGGGATCTTTGGAGTACTTC,CASSWGSLEYF
.,.,TRBV4-3,TRBJ2-7,TGCGCCAGCAGCCAAGACAGGGGACGTCAGGAGGAGCAGTACTTC,CASSQDRGRQEEQYF
.,.,TRBV20-1,TRBJ1-2,TGCAGTGCTAGGGGGGACACCGTAGCTAACTATGGCTACACCTTC,CSARGDTVANYGYTF
.,.,TRBV5-1,TRBJ2-3,TGCGCCAGCAGCCTCCGGGACAATTCGGATACGCAGTATTTT,CASSLRDNSDTQYF